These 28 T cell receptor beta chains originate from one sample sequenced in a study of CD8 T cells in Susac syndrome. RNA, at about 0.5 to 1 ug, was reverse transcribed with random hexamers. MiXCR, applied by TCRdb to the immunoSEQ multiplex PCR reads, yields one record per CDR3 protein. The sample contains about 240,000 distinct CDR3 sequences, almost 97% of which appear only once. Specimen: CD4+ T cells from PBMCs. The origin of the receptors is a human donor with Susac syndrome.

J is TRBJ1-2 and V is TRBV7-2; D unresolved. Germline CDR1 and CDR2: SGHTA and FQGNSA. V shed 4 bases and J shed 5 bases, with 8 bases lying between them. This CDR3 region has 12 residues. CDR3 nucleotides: TGTGCCAGCAGCTCACGAAGATATGGCTACACCTTC. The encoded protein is CASSSRRYGYTF.

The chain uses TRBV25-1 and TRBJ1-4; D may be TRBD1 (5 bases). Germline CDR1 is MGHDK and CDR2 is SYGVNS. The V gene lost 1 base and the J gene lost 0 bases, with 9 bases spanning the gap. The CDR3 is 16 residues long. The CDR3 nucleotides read TGTGCCAGCAGTGAATCAGGGTTTGCAACTAATGAAAAACTGTTTTTT. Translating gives CASSESGFATNEKLFF.

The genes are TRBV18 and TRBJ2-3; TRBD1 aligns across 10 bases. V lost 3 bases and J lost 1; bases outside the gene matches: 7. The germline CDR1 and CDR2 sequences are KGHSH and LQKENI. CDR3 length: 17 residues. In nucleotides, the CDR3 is TGTGCCAGCTCACCGGCCGGGACAGGGGATGGCACAGATACGCAGTATTTT. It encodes CASSPAGTGDGTDTQYF.

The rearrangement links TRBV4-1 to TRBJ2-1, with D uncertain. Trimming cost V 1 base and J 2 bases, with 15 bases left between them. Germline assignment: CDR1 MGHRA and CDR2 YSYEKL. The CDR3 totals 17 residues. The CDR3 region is CASSQARAGPTYNEQFF. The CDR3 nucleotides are TGCGCCAGCAGCCAAGCGAGAGCAGGTCCCACCTACAATGAGCAGTTCTTC.

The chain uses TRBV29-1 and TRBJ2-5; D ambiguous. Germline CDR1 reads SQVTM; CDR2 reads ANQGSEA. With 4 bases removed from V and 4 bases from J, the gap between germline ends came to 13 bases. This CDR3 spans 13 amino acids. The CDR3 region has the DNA TGCAGCGTTGTCCCAGTGATGGCAGAGACCCAGTACTTC. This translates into CSVVPVMAETQYF.

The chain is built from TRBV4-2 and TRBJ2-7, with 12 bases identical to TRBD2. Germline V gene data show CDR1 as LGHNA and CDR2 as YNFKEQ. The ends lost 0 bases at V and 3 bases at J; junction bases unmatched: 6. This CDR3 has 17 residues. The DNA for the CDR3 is TGTGCCAGCAGCCAAGACAAGACTAGCGGGAGAAGCTACGAGCAGTACTTC. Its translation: CASSQDKTSGRSYEQYF.

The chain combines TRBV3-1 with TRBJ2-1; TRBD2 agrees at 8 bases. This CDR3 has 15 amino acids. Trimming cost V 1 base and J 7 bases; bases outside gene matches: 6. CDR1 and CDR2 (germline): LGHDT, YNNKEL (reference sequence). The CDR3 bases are TGTGCCAGCAGCCAAGCCCCCGGGGGGGGAAATGAGCAGTTCTTC. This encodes CASSQAPGGGNEQFF.

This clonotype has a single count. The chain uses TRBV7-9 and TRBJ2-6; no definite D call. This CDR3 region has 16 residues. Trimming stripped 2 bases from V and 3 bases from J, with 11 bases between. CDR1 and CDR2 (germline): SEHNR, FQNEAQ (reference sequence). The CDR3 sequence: CASSLSLGSGANVLTF. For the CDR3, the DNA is TGTGCCAGCAGCTTAAGCTTGGGCAGTGGGGCCAACGTCCTGACTTTC. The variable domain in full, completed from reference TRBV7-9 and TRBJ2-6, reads DTGVSQNPRHKITKRGQNVTFRCDPISEHNRLYWYRQTLGQGPEFLTYFQNEAQLEKSRLLSDRFSAERPKGSFSTLEIQRTEQGDSAMYLCASSLSLGSGANVLTFGAGSRLTVL.

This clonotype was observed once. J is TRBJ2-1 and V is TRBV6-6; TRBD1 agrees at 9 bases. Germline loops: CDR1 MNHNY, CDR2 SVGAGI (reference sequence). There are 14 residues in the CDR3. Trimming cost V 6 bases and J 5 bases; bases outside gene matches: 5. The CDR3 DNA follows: TGTGCCAGCAGCTTGGACAGGGGACACAATGAGCAGTTCTTC. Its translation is CASSLDRGHNEQFF.

The CDR3 DNA follows: TGTGCCAGCAGCCCGACGACGCCTTGGAGCACAGATACGCAGTATTTT. Translating it yields CASSPTTPWSTDTQYF. The V call is TRBV3-1, the J call TRBJ2-3; no clear D gene. V was trimmed by 4 bases and J by 0 bases, leaving 14 bases between them. There are 16 residues in the CDR3. Germline lookup yields CDR1 LGHDT and CDR2 YNNKEL (reference sequence).

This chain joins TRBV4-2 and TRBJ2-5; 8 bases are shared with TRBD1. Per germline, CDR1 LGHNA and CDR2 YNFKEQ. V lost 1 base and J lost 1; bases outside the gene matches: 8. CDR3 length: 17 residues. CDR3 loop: CASSQGGSRGRQETQYF. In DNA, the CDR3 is TGTGCCAGCAGCCAAGGGGGATCCAGGGGGCGCCAAGAGACCCAGTACTTC.

The chain's CDR3 is CAWSAGAGGYTF. The CDR3 DNA reads as TGTGCCTGGAGTGCGGGGGCCGGAGGCTACACCTTC. The rearrangement joins TRBV30 to TRBJ1-2; D is possibly TRBD1 (6 bases). CDR1 and CDR2 from the germline V gene are GTSNPN and SVGIG (reference sequence). Trimming stripped 1 base from V and 8 bases from J, with 11 bases between. This CDR3 spans 12 amino acids.

CDR3 nucleotide sequence: TGTGCCACCCAGCCCGGCGGACTCTACGAGCAGTACTTC. Residues: CATQPGGLYEQYF. The V call is TRBV3-1, the J call TRBJ2-7, with D possibly TRBD2 on 5 matching bases. Trimming took 10 bases from V and 3 from J, leaving 16 bases between them. Germline lookup yields CDR1 LGHDT and CDR2 YNNKEL (reference sequence). The CDR3 spans 13 residues.

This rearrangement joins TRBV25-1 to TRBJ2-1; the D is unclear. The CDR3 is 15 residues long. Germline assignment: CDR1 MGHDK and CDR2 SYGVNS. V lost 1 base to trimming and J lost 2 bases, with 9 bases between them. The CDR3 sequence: CASSESRTAYNEQFF. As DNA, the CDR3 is TGTGCCAGCAGTGAATCGCGGACGGCCTACAATGAGCAGTTCTTC.

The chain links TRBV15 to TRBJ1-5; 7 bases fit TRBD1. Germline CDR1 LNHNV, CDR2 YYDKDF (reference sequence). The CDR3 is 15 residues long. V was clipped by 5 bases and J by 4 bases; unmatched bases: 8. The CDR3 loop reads CATSVAGGRNQPQHF. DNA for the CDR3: TGTGCCACCAGCGTCGCAGGGGGTCGAAATCAGCCCCAGCATTTT.

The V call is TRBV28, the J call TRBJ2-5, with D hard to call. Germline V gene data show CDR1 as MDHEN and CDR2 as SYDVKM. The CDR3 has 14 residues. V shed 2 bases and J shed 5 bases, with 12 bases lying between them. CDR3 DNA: TGTGCCAGCAGTTTACCCTCAAGGAGCGAGACCCAGTACTTC. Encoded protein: CASSLPSRSETQYF.

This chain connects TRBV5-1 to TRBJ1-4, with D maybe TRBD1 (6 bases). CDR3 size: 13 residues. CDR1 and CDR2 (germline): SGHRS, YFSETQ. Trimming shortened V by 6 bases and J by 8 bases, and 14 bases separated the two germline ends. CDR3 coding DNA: TGCGCCAGCACAGGGGTCGATCAGGAAAAACTGTTTTTT. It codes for CASTGVDQEKLFF.

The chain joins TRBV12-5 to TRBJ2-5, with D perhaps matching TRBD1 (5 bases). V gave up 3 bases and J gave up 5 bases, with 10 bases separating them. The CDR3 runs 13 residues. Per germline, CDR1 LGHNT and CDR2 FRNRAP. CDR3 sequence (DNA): TGTGCTAGTGGTTTATCAGGGCGCGAGACCCAGTACTTC. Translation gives CASGLSGRETQYF.

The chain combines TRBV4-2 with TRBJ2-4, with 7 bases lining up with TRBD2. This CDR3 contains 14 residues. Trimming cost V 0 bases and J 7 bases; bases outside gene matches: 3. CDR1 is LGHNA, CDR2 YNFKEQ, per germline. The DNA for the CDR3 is TGTGCCAGCAGCCAAGAACAAGCGGGGAACATTCAGTACTTC. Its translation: CASSQEQAGNIQYF.

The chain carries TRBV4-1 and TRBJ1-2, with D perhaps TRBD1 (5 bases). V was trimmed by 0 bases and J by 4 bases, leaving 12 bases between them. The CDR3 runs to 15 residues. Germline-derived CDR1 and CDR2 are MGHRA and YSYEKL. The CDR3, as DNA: TGCGCCAGCAGCCAAGATAGGTCGGACACCTATGGCTACACCTTC. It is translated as CASSQDRSDTYGYTF.

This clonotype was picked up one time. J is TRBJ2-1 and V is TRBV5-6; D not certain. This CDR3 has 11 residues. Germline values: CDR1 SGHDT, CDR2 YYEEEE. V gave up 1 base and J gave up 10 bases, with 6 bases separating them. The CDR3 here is CASSLTLEQFF. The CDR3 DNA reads TGTGCCAGCAGCTTGACTTTGGAGCAGTTCTTC.

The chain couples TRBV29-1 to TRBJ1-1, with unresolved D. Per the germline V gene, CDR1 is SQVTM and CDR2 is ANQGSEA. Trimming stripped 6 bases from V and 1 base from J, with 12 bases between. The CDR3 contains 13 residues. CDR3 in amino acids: CSVEKSQNTEAFF. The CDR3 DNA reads TGCAGCGTCGAGAAGTCGCAGAACACTGAAGCTTTCTTT.

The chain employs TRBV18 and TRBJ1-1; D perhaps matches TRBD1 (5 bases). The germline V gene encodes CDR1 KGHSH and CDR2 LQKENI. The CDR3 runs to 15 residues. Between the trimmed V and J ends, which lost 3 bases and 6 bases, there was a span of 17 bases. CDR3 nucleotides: TGTGCCAGCTCACCGCCCGGGACCTCGGGCGCTGAAGCTTTCTTT. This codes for CASSPPGTSGAEAFF.

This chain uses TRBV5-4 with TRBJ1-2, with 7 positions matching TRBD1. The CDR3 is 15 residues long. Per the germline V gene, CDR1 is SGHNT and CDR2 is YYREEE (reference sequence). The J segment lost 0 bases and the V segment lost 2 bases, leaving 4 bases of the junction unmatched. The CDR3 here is CASSFEGAANYGYTF. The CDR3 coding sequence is TGTGCCAGCAGCTTCGAGGGGGCTGCTAACTATGGCTACACCTTC.

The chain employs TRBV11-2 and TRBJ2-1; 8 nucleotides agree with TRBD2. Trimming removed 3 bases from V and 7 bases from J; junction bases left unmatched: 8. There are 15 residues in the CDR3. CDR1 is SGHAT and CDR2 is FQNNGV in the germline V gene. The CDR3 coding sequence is TGTGCCAGCAGCTTCGGGACGCTAGCGGGTAATGAGCAGTTCTTC. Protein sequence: CASSFGTLAGNEQFF.

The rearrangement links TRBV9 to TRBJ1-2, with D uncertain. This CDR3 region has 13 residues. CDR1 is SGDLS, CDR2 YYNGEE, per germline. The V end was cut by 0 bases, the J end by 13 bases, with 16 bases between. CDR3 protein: CASSVVSGVASTF. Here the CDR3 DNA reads TGTGCCAGCAGCGTAGTTTCAGGCGTCGCTTCCACCTTC.

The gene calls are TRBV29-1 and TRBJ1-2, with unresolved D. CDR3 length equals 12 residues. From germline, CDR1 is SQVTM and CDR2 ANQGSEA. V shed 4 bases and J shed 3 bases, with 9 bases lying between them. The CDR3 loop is CSVVTTDYGYTF. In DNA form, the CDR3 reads TGCAGCGTTGTAACTACGGACTATGGCTACACCTTC.

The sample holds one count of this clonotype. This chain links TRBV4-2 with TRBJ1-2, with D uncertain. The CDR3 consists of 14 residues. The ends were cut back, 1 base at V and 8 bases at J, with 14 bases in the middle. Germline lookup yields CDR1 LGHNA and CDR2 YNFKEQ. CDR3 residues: CASSQVETRAGYTF. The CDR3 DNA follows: TGTGCCAGCAGCCAAGTCGAGACCCGAGCGGGCTACACCTTC.